Detailed here is one T cell receptor (beta chain). The antigen remains unidentified. This may be a read error, as it is one base from a much larger clone. These data are taken from a study of CD8+CD57+ T cells in acquired aplastic anemia. Whole-study findings and limits: No significant patient-versus-control difference appeared in CD8+ Simpson's diversity.

The template used for profiling TCR beta VDJ and CDR3 was genomic DNA. Each CDR3 protein gets one entry after TCRdb re-called the reads with MiXCR. The sample contains under 500,000 distinct CDR3 sequences, around 32% of which appear only once. Germline V gene sequence: CDR1 MGHDK, CDR2 SYGVNS. The CDR3 length is 14 residues. Losses at the gene ends were 5 bases for V and 4 bases for J; bases not matched to a gene: 8. The authors sequenced patients whose flow cytometry had shown CD8+CD57+ cell expansion. There were no patients without severe acquired aplastic anemia. Blood came from patients not yet given any therapy.

Sequencing was performed on sorted CD4+, CD8+, or CD8+CD57+ T cells (not recorded which) from PBMCs. J is TRBJ2-7 and V is TRBV25-1; the match to TRBD2 covers 7 bases. The receptor was derived from a human donor with aplastic anemia. CDR3 nucleotides: TGTGCCAGCAGTCTTCCTGGGAGGGAGTACGAGCAGTACTTC. It specifies CASSLPGREYEQYF.